This TCR beta chain appears in the sequencing data of a study of cytomegalovirus exposure and HLA in healthy donors. The wider study: Early released data comprised approximately 85 million unique TCRs from HLA-typed donors.

Amplification used 60 Vbeta primers and 13 Jbeta primers. Original methodology: Roughly 12 million shared chains were among around 80 million unique TCR beta chains counted in a later analysis. The method was immunoSEQ multiplex PCR; TCRdb's version includes in-frame clones alone and lacks a portion of them. The V and J calls and clone size come from that table; D and trimming were worked out from the DNA. The sample records some 130,000 clones, 80% being singletons. The CDR3 contains 13 residues. Germline-derived CDR1 and CDR2 are LGHNA and YSLEER. V lost 0 bases, J lost 5 bases, and 6 bases lay in between.

The TCR was taken from a man younger than 45 in good health. The specimen was PBMCs. The chain combines TRBV4-3 with TRBJ2-3; D is uncertain. Written as DNA, the CDR3 is TGCGCCAGCAGCCAAGATTACGGAGATACGCAGTATTTT. Its translation: CASSQDYGDTQYF.